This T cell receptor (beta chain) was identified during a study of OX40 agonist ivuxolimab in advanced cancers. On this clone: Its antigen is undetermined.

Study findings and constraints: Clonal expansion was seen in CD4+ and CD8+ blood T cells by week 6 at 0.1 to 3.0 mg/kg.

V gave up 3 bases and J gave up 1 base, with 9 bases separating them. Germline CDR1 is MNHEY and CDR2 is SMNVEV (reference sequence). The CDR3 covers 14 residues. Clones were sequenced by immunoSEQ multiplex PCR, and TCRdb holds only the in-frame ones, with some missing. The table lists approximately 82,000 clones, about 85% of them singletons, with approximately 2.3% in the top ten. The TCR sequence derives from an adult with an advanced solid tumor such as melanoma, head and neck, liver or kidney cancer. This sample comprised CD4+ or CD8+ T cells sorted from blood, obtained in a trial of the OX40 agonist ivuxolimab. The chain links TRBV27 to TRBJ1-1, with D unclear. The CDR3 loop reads CASSFTRANTEAFF. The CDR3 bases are TGTGCCAGCAGTTTCACAAGGGCGAACACTGAAGCTTTCTTT.